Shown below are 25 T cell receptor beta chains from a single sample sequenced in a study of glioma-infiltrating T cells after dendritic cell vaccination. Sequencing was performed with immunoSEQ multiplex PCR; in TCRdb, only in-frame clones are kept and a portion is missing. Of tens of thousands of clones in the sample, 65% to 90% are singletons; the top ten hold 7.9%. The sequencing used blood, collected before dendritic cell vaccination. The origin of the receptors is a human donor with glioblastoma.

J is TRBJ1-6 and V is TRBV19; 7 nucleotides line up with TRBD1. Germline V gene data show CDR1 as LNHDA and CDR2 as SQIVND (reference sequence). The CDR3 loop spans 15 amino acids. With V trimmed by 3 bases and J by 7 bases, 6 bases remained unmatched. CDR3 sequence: CASSIRDSQNSPLHF. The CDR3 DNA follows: TGTGCCAGTAGTATCCGGGACAGCCAAAATTCACCCCTCCACTTT.

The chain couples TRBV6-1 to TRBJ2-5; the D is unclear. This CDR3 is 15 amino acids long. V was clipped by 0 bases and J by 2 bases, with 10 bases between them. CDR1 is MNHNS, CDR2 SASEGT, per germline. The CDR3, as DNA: TGTGCCAGCAGTGAAGCTTTCACTGAACAAGAGACCCAGTACTTC. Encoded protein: CASSEAFTEQETQYF.

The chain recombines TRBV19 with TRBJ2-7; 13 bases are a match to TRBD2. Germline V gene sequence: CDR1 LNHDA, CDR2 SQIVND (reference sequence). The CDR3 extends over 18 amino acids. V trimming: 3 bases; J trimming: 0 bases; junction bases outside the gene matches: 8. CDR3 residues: CASSITTSGGTASYEQYF. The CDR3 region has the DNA TGTGCCAGTAGTATCACGACTAGCGGGGGGACAGCCTCCTACGAGCAGTACTTC.

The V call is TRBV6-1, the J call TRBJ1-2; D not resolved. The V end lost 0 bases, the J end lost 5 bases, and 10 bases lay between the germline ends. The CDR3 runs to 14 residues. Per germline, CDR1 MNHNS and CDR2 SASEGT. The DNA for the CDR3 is TGTGCCAGCAGTGAAGCCTATACCGTGTATGGCTACACCTTC. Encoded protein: CASSEAYTVYGYTF.

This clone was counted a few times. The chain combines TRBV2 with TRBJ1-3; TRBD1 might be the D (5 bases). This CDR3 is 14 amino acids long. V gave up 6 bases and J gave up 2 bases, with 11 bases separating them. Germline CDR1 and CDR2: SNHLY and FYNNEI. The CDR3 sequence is CASRPGRAGNTIYF. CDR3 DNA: TGTGCCAGCAGACCCGGCAGGGCTGGAAACACCATATATTTT.

CDR3 DNA: TGTGCCAGCAGCGGATTCGGGACTCGCACAGATACGCAGTATTTT. Its translation is CASSGFGTRTDTQYF. This chain links TRBV5-6 with TRBJ2-3; a weak D match, TRBD2 (6 bases). V lost 4 bases, J lost 1 base, and 13 bases lay in between. The CDR3 length is 15 residues. CDR1 is SGHDT and CDR2 is YYEEEE in the germline V gene.

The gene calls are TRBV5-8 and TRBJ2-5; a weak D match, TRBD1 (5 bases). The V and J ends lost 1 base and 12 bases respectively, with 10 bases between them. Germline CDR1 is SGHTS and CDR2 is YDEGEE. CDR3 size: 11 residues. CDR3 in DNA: TGTGCCAGCAGCTTGAGGGGCCGAGAGTACTTC. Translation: CASSLRGREYF. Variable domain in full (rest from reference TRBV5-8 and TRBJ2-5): EAGVTQSPTHLIKTRGQQATLRCSPISGHTSVYWYQQALGLGLQFLLWYDEGEERNRGNFPPRFSGRQFPNYSSELNVNALELEDSALYLCASSLRGREYFGPGTRLLVL.

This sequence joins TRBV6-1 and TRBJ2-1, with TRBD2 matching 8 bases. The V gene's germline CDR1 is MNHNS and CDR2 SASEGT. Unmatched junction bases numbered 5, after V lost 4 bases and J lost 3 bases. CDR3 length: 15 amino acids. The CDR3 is CASSVGTRGYNEQFF. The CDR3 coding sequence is TGTGCCAGCAGTGTGGGGACTAGGGGCTACAATGAGCAGTTCTTC.

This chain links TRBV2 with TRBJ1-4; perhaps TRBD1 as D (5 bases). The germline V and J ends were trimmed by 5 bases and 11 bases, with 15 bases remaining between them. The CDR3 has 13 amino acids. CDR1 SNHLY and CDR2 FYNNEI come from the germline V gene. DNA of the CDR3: TGTGCCAGCAGTCCTCTCGGGGGTGGGAAACTGTTTTTT. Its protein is CASSPLGGGKLFF.

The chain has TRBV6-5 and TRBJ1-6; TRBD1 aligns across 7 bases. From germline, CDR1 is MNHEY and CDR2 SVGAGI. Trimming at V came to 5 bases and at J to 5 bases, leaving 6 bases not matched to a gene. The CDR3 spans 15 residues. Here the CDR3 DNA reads TGTGCCAGCAGTGCCCGACAGGGCGATAATTCACCCCTCCACTTT. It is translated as CASSARQGDNSPLHF.

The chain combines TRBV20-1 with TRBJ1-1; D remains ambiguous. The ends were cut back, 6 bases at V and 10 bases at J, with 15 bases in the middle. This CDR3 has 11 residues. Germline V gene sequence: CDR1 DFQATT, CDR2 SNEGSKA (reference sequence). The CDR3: CSAPGPGRAFF. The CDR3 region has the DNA TGCAGTGCCCCGGGCCCCGGGAGAGCTTTCTTT.

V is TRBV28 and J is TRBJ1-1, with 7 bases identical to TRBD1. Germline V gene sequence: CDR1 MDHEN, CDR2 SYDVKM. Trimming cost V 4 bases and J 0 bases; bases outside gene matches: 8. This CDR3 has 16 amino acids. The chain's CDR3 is CASSSRDRGMNTEAFF. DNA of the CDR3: TGTGCCAGCAGTTCACGGGACAGAGGGATGAACACTGAAGCTTTCTTT.

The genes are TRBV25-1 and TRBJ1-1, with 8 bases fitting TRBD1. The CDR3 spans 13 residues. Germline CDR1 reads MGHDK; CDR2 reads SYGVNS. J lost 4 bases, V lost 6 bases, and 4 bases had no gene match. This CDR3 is CASRSTGGTEAFF. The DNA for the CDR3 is TGTGCCAGCAGGAGCACAGGGGGCACTGAAGCTTTCTTT.

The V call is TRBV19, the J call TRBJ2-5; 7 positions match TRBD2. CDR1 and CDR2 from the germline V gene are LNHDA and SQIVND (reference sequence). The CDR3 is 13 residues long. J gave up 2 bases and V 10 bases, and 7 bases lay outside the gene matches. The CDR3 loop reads CATQAGSQETQYF. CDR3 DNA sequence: TGTGCCACTCAAGCGGGGTCGCAAGAGACCCAGTACTTC.

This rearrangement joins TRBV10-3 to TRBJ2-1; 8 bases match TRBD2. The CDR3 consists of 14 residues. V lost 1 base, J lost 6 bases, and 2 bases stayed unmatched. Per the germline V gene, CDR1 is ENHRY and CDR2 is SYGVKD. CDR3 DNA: TGTGCCATCAGTGAGTACCGGGGGGGCAATGAGCAGTTCTTC. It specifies CAISEYRGGNEQFF.

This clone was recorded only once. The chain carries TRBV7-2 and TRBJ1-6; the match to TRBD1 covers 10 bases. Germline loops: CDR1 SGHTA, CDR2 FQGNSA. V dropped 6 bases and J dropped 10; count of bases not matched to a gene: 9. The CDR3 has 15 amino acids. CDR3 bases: TGTGCCAGCAGTCAAAGGACAGGGGGATACTCACCCCTCCACTTT. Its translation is CASSQRTGGYSPLHF.

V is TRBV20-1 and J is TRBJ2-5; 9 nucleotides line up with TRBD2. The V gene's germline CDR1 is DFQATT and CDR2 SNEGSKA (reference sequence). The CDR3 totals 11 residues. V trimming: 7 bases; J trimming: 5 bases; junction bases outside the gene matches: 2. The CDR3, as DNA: TGCAGTGGACTAGCGGTTGAGACCCAGTACTTC. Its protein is CSGLAVETQYF.

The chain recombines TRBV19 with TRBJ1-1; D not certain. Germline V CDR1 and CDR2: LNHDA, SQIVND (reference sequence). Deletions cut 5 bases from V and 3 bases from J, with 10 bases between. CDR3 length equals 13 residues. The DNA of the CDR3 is TGTGCCAGTAGTCCGGGAAAAGACACTGAAGCTTTCTTT. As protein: CASSPGKDTEAFF.

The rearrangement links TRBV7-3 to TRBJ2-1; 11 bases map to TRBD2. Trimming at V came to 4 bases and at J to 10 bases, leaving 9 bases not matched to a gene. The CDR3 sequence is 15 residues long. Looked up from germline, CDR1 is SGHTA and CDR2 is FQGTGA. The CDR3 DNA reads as TGTGCCAGCAGCTCGACTAGCGGGGATTCGGGAGAGCAGTTCTTC. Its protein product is CASSSTSGDSGEQFF. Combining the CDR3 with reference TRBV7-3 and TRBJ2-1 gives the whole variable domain GAGVSQTPSNKVTEKGKYVELRCDPISGHTALYWYRQSLGQGPEFLIYFQGTGAADDSGLPNDRFFAVRPEGSVSTLKIQRTERGDSAVYLCASSSTSGDSGEQFFGPGTRLTVL.

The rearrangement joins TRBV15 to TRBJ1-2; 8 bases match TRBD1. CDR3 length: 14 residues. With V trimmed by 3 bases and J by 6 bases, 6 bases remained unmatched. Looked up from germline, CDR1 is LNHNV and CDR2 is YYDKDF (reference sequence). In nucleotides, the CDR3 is TGTGCCACCAGCAGTACAGGGGGGGTGAATGGCTACACCTTC. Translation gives CATSSTGGVNGYTF. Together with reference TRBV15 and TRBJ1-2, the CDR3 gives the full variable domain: DAMVIQNPRYQVTQFGKPVTLSCSQTLNHNVMYWYQQKSSQAPKLLFHYYDKDFNNEADTPDNFQSRRPNTSFCFLDIRSPGLGDTAMYLCATSSTGGVNGYTFGSGTRLTVV.

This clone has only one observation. In DNA, the CDR3 is TGTGCCAGCAGCCCCCCGCACGCAGGGGATGGCGACGGCAATCAGCCCCAGCATTTT. Amino acid sequence: CASSPPHAGDGDGNQPQHF. This sequence joins TRBV7-2 and TRBJ1-5, with D possibly matching TRBD1 (6 bases). Per germline, CDR1 SGHTA and CDR2 FQGNSA. V was cut by 5 bases and J by 2 bases, with 25 bases left in between. The CDR3 length is 19 residues.

This CDR3 is CASSAQDSGADTQYF. The CDR3 coding sequence is TGCGCCAGCAGCGCCCAGGACTCCGGGGCAGATACGCAGTATTTT. The J gene is TRBJ2-3, the V gene TRBV4-3, with D perhaps matching TRBD2 (5 bases). V shed 5 bases and J shed 4 bases, with 16 bases lying between them. This CDR3 is built from 15 residues. CDR1 and CDR2 (germline): LGHNA, YSLEER.

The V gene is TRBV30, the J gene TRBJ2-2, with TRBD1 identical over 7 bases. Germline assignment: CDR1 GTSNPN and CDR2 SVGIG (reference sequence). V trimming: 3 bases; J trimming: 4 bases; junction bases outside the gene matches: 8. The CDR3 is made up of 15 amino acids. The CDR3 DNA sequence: TGTGCCTGGAGGGATGGACAGGCGCTCACCGGGGAGCTGTTTTTT. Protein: CAWRDGQALTGELFF.

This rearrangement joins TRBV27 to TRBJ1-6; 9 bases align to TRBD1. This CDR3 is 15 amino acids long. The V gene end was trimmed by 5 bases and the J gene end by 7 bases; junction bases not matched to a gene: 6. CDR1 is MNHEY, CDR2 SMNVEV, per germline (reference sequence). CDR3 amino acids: CASSPRTGVNSPLHF. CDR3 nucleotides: TGTGCCAGCAGTCCCCGGACAGGGGTAAATTCACCCCTCCACTTT.

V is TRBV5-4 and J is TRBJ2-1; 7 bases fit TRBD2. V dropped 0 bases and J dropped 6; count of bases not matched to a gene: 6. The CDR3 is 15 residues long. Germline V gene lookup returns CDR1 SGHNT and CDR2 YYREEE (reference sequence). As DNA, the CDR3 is TGTGCCAGCAGCTTGGCCGAGTCGGGGGGCAATGAGCAGTTCTTC. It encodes CASSLAESGGNEQFF.